The rows below give T cell receptor beta chains drawn from one sample of a study of cytomegalovirus exposure and HLA in healthy donors. Sequencing was performed with immunoSEQ multiplex PCR; in TCRdb, only in-frame clones are kept and a portion is missing. This table holds tens of thousands of clones, about 67% found once. Material for sequencing was PBMCs. The origin of the receptors is a man between 35 and 55 years old in good health and CMV-seropositive. Both conserved end residues are part of each CDR3. Each record gives: J gene, V gene, CDR3 protein.

J gene: TRBJ2-6; V gene: TRBV28; CDR3 protein: CASGPPGTGANVLTF
J gene: TRBJ1-4; V gene: TRBV6-5; CDR3 protein: CASKRQALNEKLFF
J gene: TRBJ1-5; V gene: TRBV27; CDR3 protein: CASSPEPSNQPQHF
J gene: TRBJ1-1; V gene: TRBV5-8; CDR3 protein: CASSLRGSSNTEAFF
J gene: TRBJ2-7; V gene: TRBV30; CDR3 protein: CAWIGDRDEQYF
J gene: TRBJ2-2; V gene: TRBV5-4; CDR3 protein: CASSFGDRGFTGELFF
J gene: TRBJ2-1; V gene: TRBV6-5; CDR3 protein: CASSYSYSSYNEQFF
J gene: TRBJ2-7; V gene: TRBV4-2; CDR3 protein: CASSQESGQGSFYEQYF
J gene: TRBJ2-7; V gene: TRBV25-1; CDR3 protein: CASSDKRGQGVPYEQYF
J gene: TRBJ1-4; V gene: TRBV2; CDR3 protein: CASSARDREKLFF
J gene: TRBJ1-2; V gene: TRBV5-8; CDR3 protein: CASSLTGFYGYTF
J gene: TRBJ1-5; V gene: TRBV7-2; CDR3 protein: CASSLMLTVNQPQHF
J gene: TRBJ2-7; V gene: TRBV10-3; CDR3 protein: CAIREQGVHEQYF
J gene: TRBJ2-7; V gene: TRBV10-2; CDR3 protein: CASSQTGPYEQYF
J gene: TRBJ1-5; V gene: TRBV5-1; CDR3 protein: CARDQPQHF
J gene: TRBJ1-2; V gene: TRBV28; CDR3 protein: CASSQALQGDGYTF
J gene: TRBJ1-2; V gene: TRBV5-1; CDR3 protein: CASSPELVATKEGYTF
J gene: TRBJ2-7; V gene: TRBV4-1; CDR3 protein: CASSQEAPPGQPYEQYF
J gene: TRBJ2-5; V gene: TRBV28; CDR3 protein: CASSLLGVGQETQYF
J gene: TRBJ1-1; V gene: TRBV4-3; CDR3 protein: CASSQGPGVGTEAFF
J gene: TRBJ2-7; V gene: TRBV11-2; CDR3 protein: CASSLEAGGKQYF
J gene: TRBJ2-5; V gene: TRBV5-6; CDR3 protein: CASSLRETQYF
J gene: TRBJ1-1; V gene: TRBV30; CDR3 protein: CAWSDSGKNTEAFF
J gene: TRBJ1-4; V gene: TRBV7-2; CDR3 protein: CASSLNRERREKLFF
J gene: TRBJ2-1; V gene: TRBV4-1; CDR3 protein: CASSQGQGEGEQFF
J gene: TRBJ1-5; V gene: TRBV28; CDR3 protein: CASSPWTGSNQPQHF
J gene: TRBJ2-3; V gene: TRBV5-1; CDR3 protein: CASSFSTGGRDTQYF
J gene: TRBJ1-5; V gene: TRBV7-2; CDR3 protein: CASTRDRGQPQHF
J gene: TRBJ2-3; V gene: TRBV4-1; CDR3 protein: CASSPGPGGLAGTTDTQYF
J gene: TRBJ2-1; V gene: TRBV4-2; CDR3 protein: CASSQETSGSVNEQFF
J gene: TRBJ2-7; V gene: TRBV13; CDR3 protein: CASSSTGTGFYEQYF
J gene: TRBJ1-1; V gene: TRBV6-5; CDR3 protein: CASFFTEQNTEAFF
J gene: TRBJ1-2; V gene: TRBV6-6; CDR3 protein: CATTPSDYGYTF
J gene: TRBJ2-5; V gene: TRBV29-1; CDR3 protein: CSVGETQYF
J gene: TRBJ1-1; V gene: TRBV4-2; CDR3 protein: CASSQVRDTEAFF
J gene: TRBJ2-5; V gene: TRBV5-5; CDR3 protein: CASSFLAGARQETQYF
J gene: TRBJ2-1; V gene: TRBV5-6; CDR3 protein: CASSLGGTSGYNEQFF
J gene: TRBJ2-1; V gene: TRBV29-1; CDR3 protein: CSVEAGGYNEQFF
J gene: TRBJ2-7; V gene: TRBV11-1; CDR3 protein: CASSSDRSPYEQYF
J gene: TRBJ1-5; V gene: TRBV7-2; CDR3 protein: CASSPWARDQPQHF
J gene: TRBJ2-3; V gene: TRBV28; CDR3 protein: CASSLELAGVADTQYF
J gene: TRBJ1-5; V gene: TRBV18; CDR3 protein: CASSPGFNQPQHF
J gene: TRBJ1-1; V gene: TRBV5-1; CDR3 protein: CASSPQGRVVTEAFF
J gene: TRBJ2-7; V gene: TRBV27; CDR3 protein: CASSIKGDWEQYF
J gene: TRBJ1-2; V gene: TRBV5-6; CDR3 protein: CASSPRESYGYTF
J gene: TRBJ1-2; V gene: TRBV2; CDR3 protein: CASSLTGYDYGYTF
J gene: TRBJ1-4; V gene: TRBV7-9; CDR3 protein: CASSPWTGEKLFF
J gene: TRBJ1-3; V gene: TRBV7-9; CDR3 protein: CASSPGTASGNTIYF
J gene: TRBJ2-1; V gene: TRBV29-1; CDR3 protein: CSVVSRLAGGLNEQFF
J gene: TRBJ1-1; V gene: TRBV18; CDR3 protein: CASSPLGQRTEAFF
J gene: TRBJ2-2; V gene: TRBV9; CDR3 protein: CASSIRDYLTGELFF